Reported below is one T cell receptor beta chain. Its antigen is currently unknown. These data are taken from a study of T-cell memory formation after mild COVID-19. TCRdb called the 5' RACE reads again in MiXCR, with one record for every CDR3 protein. This sample yields 350,000 to 400,000 distinct CDR3 sequences, of which 13% to 15% are seen a single time; under 25% belongs to the top ten. The V gene lost 2 bases and the J gene lost 5 bases, with 6 bases spanning the gap. This CDR3 is 12 amino acids long. Per the germline V gene, CDR1 is SNHLY and CDR2 is FYNNEI. Findings and limits, study-wide: In second-wave clones peaking day 37, SARS-CoV-2 specificity remained unconfirmed. Later expanders leaned CD4+, whereas clones that contracted between day 15 and 85 were balanced CD4/CD8. Contracting CD4+ clones were located mainly in CM and EM, and CD8+ clones in EMRA.

The J gene is TRBJ1-2, the V gene TRBV2; D unclear. The sequenced material came from PBMCs or a T cell subset sorted from them (not recorded which). This TCR was recovered from a man aged 18 to 30 who had mild COVID-19 (a few samples of this study predate the infection). Cell type and time point are not known. CDR3 sequence reads: CASSETDYGYTF. CDR3 nucleotides: TGTGCCAGCAGTGAAACTGATTATGGCTACACCTTC.